The present TCR beta chain was sequenced within a study of cytomegalovirus exposure and HLA in healthy donors. This clone has a handful of counts. Its target is not known. In the PCR, 60 Vbeta and 13 Jbeta primers were used. Only in-frame clones appear in the TCRdb table, and some are missing; sequencing was by immunoSEQ multiplex PCR. The sample consists of 100,000 to 150,000 clones, roughly 71% of them appearing once. General study points: Cytomegalovirus-associated status was assigned to about 170 TCR beta chains. Later analysis reportedly placed an Asian-associated ancestry cluster below the approximately 650-donor mean in N-insertions. Researchers reported in a later analysis that common viral pathogens appeared linked to several top clusters.

Germline CDR1 is SGDLS and CDR2 is YYNGEE. The ends lost 3 bases at V and 4 bases at J; junction bases unmatched: 5. The CDR3 totals 14 residues. The source material was PBMCs. V is TRBV9 and J is TRBJ2-5; 8 bases are a match to TRBD1. The receptor was isolated from a woman in her fifties or sixties in good health and CMV-seropositive. CDR3 sequence reads: CASSAGQGVETQYF. CDR3 DNA: TGTGCCAGCAGCGCAGGACAGGGAGTAGAGACCCAGTACTTC.